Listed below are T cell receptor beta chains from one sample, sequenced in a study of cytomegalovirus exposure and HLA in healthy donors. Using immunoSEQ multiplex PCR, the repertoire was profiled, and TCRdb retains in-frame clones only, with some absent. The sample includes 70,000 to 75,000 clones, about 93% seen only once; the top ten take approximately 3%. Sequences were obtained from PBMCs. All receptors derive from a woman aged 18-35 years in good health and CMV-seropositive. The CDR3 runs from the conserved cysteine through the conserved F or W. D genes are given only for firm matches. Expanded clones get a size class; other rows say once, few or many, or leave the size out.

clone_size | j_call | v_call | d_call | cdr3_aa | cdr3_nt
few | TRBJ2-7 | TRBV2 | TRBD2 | CASSPGLAGGSNEQYF | TGTGCCAGCAGCCCGGGACTAGCGGGAGGGAGTAACGAGCAGTACTTC
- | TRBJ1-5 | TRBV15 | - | CATSRDGTLQPQHF | TGTGCCACCAGCAGAGATGGGACTCTTCAGCCCCAGCATTTT
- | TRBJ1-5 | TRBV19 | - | CASRNRELNQPQHF | TGTGCCAGTAGAAACCGGGAACTCAATCAGCCCCAGCATTTT
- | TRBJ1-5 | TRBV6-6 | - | CASSSARAALNQPQHF | TGTGCCAGCAGTTCCGCGCGGGCAGCCCTAAATCAGCCCCAGCATTTT
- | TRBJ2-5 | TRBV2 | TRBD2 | CASIWGGETQYF | TGTGCCAGCATTTGGGGGGGGGAGACCCAGTACTTC
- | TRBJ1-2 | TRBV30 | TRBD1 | CAWSWTGELYGYTF | TGTGCCTGGAGTTGGACAGGGGAATTGTATGGCTACACCTTC
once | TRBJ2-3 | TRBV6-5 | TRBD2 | CASSRTRHTQYF | TGTGCCAGCAGTCGGACTAGGCATACGCAGTATTTT
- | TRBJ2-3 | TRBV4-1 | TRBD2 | CASSQRSGGASDTQYF | TGCGCCAGCAGCCAAAGGTCGGGGGGGGCCTCAGATACGCAGTATTTT
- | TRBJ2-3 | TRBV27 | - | CASSSRGASTDTQYF | TGTGCCAGCAGTTCCCGCGGGGCTAGCACAGATACGCAGTATTTT
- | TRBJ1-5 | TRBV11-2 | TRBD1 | CASSSGGRQPQHF | TGTGCCAGCAGCTCAGGGGGTCGGCAGCCCCAGCATTTT
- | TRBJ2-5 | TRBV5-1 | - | CASRSPGLQRAETQYF | TGCGCCAGCAGATCCCCAGGACTCCAGAGGGCAGAGACCCAGTACTTC
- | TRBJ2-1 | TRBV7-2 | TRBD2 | CASSLGSGTSGEQFF | TGTGCCAGCAGCTTAGGGTCCGGGACTAGCGGCGAGCAGTTCTTC
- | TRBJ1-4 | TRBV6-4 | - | CASSDIKGLFF | TGTGCCAGCAGCGACATAAAGGGGCTGTTTTTT
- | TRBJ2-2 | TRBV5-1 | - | CASSLLDSSTGELFF | TGCGCCAGCAGCCTCCTGGACAGTAGCACCGGGGAGCTGTTTTTT
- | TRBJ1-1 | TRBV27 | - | CASSLRENTEAFF | TGTGCCAGCAGTTTACGGGAAAATACTGAAGCTTTCTTT
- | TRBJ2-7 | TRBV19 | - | CASKRGGEQYF | TGTGCCAGTAAGAGGGGGGGCGAGCAGTACTTC
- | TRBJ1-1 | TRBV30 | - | CAWSRAGGAIRNTEAFF | TGTGCCTGGAGTAGGGCTGGGGGGGCGATCCGAAACACTGAAGCTTTCTTT
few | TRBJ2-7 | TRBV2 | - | CASSGSREGLDEQYF | TGTGCCAGCAGTGGTTCTCGGGAAGGGTTGGACGAGCAGTACTTC
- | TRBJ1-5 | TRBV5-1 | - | CASSLVFSQQLNQPQHF | TGCGCCAGCAGCTTGGTTTTTAGCCAACAACTCAATCAGCCCCAGCATTTT
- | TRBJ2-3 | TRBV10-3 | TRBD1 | CAISESGTETDTQYF | TGTGCCATCAGTGAGTCGGGGACAGAGACAGATACGCAGTATTTT
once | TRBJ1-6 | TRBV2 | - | CASSGGHLGSYNSPLHF | TGTGCCAGCAGTGGAGGACACTTAGGCTCCTATAATTCACCCCTCCACTTT
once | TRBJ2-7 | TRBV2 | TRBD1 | CASSNTRRDRFSYEQYF | TGTGCCAGCAGTAATACCCGCCGGGACAGATTCTCCTACGAGCAGTACTTC
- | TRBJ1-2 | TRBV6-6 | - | CASSYGRLEGYTF | TGTGCCAGCAGTTATGGGCGCTTAGAGGGCTACACCTTC
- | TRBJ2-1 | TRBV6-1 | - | CASSESGFREQFF | TGTGCCAGCAGTGAATCTGGTTTCAGAGAGCAGTTCTTC
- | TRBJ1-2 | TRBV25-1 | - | CASIGQGFYGYTF | TGTGCCAGCATAGGGCAGGGATTCTATGGCTACACCTTC
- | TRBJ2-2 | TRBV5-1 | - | CASSLTQTGELFF | TGCGCCAGCAGCTTGACCCAGACCGGGGAGCTGTTTTTT
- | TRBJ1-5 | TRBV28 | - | CASSNARTENQPQHF | TGTGCCAGCAGTAATGCCCGGACAGAGAATCAGCCCCAGCATTTT
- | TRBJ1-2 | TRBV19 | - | CASSPRPQGNYGYTF | TGTGCCAGTAGTCCCCGCCCCCAGGGAAACTATGGCTACACCTTC
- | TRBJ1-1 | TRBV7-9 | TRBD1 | CASSSARDSHTEAFF | TGTGCCAGCAGCTCAGCCCGGGACAGCCACACTGAAGCTTTCTTT
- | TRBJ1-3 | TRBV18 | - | CASSPPEVAWGNTIYF | TGTGCCAGCTCACCCCCCGAGGTGGCTTGGGGAAACACCATATATTTT
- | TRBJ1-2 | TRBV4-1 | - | CASSQDYAEYGYTF | TGCGCCAGCAGCCAAGATTATGCGGAGTATGGCTACACCTTC
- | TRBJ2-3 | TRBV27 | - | CASSLGRVSSGRSTDTQYF | TGTGCCAGCAGCTTAGGTAGGGTATCCAGCGGGCGCAGCACAGATACGCAGTATTTT
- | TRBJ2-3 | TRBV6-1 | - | CASRVSADTQYF | TGTGCCAGCAGGGTTAGTGCAGATACGCAGTATTTT
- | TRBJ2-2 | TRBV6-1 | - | CAEGQLNTGELFF | TGTGCAGAGGGTCAGTTGAACACCGGGGAGCTGTTTTTT
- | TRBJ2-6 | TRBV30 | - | CAWTPTRGHGANVLTF | TGTGCCTGGACCCCCACCCGAGGTCATGGGGCCAACGTCCTGACTTTC
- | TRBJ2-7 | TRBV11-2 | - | CASSLTYEQYF | TGTGCCAGCAGCTTAACTTACGAGCAGTACTTC
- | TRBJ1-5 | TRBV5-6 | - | CASSLSSNQPQHF | TGTGCCAGCAGCTTGAGCAGCAATCAGCCCCAGCATTTT
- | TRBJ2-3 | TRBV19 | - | CASSISRPPLTDTQYF | TGTGCCAGTAGTATTTCTAGACCCCCCCTCACAGATACGCAGTATTTT
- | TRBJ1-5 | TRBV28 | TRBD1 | CASSSSTHTRGKQPQHF | TGTGCCAGCAGTTCCTCAACGCATACCAGGGGGAAGCAGCCCCAGCATTTT
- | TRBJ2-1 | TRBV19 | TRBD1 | CASAITGTGGYNEQFF | TGTGCCAGTGCCATAACCGGGACAGGGGGCTACAATGAGCAGTTCTTC
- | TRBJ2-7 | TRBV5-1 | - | CASSFGSTYEQYF | TGCGCCAGCAGCTTCGGTTCCACCTACGAGCAGTACTTC
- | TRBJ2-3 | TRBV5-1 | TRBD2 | CASSRTSGGADTQYF | TGCGCCAGCAGCCGGACTAGCGGGGGGGCAGATACGCAGTATTTT